Included here is one TCR beta chain sequence, with context. The target antigen is unknown. Compared with germline, one end of the junction differs, possibly owing to a read error. A constant-region primer primed TCR beta cDNA synthesis from roughly 510 ng of total RNA. ARM-PCR, slightly modified, supplied the TCR beta libraries through three nested multiplex PCR rounds. Forward primers for TRBV1-TRBV30 and a C-beta reverse primer served the first two PCR rounds, at about 10 cycles each. TCRdb re-called the multiplex PCR reads through MiXCR, storing one row per CDR3 protein. The sample holds approximately 92,000 distinct CDR3 sequences, approximately 68% seen once. Co-extraction of both nucleic acids (RNA and DNA) used about 20-34 mg of unsorted bulk tissue. The study enrolled treatment-naive patients with chronic HBV infection. This sample is drawn from a study of tumor-infiltrating lymphocytes in primary liver carcinoma.

The CDR3 runs 14 residues. CDR1 is SGHAT, CDR2 FQNNGV, per germline. Study results and limitations: Tumor-adjacent and tumor-blood pairs overlapped less than tumor region pairs did.

The TCR originated in a man in his forties with primary liver carcinoma and hepatitis B virus infection. This chain connects TRBV11-2 to TRBJ2-2; D is possibly TRBD2 (6 bases). Sample: tumor-adjacent normal liver tissue. The CDR3 protein is CVSNPTSNTGELFF. DNA of the CDR3: TGCGTCAGCAACCCGACTAGTAACACCGGGGAGCTGTTTTTT.